Listed here are 15 T cell receptor beta chains from one sample, sequenced in a study of CD8+CD57+ T cells in acquired aplastic anemia. Both TCR beta VDJ combination and CDR3 sequence profiling were carried out. Genomic DNA was the template for this profiling. A single record per CDR3 protein comes from TCRdb applying MiXCR to the reads. The repertoire holds 150,000 to 200,000 distinct CDR3 sequences, about 64% seen once, with around 45% in the top ten. Previously, flow cytometry had revealed CD8+CD57+ cell expansion in the patients chosen for sequencing. The specimen sequenced was sorted CD4+, CD8+, or CD8+CD57+ T cells (not recorded which) from PBMCs. These receptors came from a human donor with aplastic anemia.

The V and J genes are TRBV6-1 and TRBJ2-7, with D perhaps matching TRBD1 or TRBD2 (5 bases each). Trimming removed 6 bases at V and 4 bases at J, with 16 bases between. Germline V gene sequence: CDR1 MNHNS, CDR2 SASEGT. This CDR3 comprises 14 residues. The CDR3 region is CASRDGTFVYEQYF. In nucleotides, the CDR3 is TGTGCCAGCAGGGACGGGACGTTCGTTTACGAGCAGTACTTC.

CDR3 amino acids: CASSRSSYEQYF. CDR3 nucleotide sequence: TGTGCCAGCAGCCGCAGCTCCTACGAGCAGTACTTC. V gene TRBV11-2 combines with J gene TRBJ2-7; D not certain. This CDR3 is 12 amino acids long. The germline V gene encodes CDR1 SGHAT and CDR2 FQNNGV. Trimming pared 5 bases from V and 0 bases from J, leaving 5 bases between. Variable domain in full (rest from reference TRBV11-2 and TRBJ2-7): EAGVAQSPRYKIIEKRQSVAFWCNPISGHATLYWYQQILGQGPKLLIQFQNNGVVDDSQLPKDRFSAERLKGVDSTLKIQPAKLEDSAVYLCASSRSSYEQYFGPGTRLTVT.

The chain is built from TRBV7-2 and TRBJ2-5, with 7 bases aligning to TRBD1. This CDR3 contains 15 residues. Germline CDR1 reads SGHTA; CDR2 reads FQGNSA. V lost 1 base to trimming and J lost 4 bases; unmatched junction nucleotides: 6. The CDR3 protein is CASSLGSTGRETQYF. The CDR3 region has the DNA TGTGCCAGCAGCTTAGGCTCGACAGGGCGAGAGACCCAGTACTTC.

The chain links TRBV20-1 to TRBJ1-6; 11 bases match TRBD1. J lost 7 bases, V lost 5 bases, and 10 bases had no gene match. Germline CDR1 is DFQATT and CDR2 is SNEGSKA (reference sequence). This CDR3 is built from 16 residues. CDR3 DNA: TGCAGTGCTGGATCCCTAGGGACAGGGGGGAATTCACCCCTCCACTTT. As protein: CSAGSLGTGGNSPLHF.

This clonotype was recorded once. The CDR3 coding sequence is TGTGCCAGCAGCTTAAGGGGCGGGAGAGAGACCCAGTACTTC. This gives the protein CASSLRGGRETQYF. The rearrangement joins TRBV7-3 to TRBJ2-5, with 7 bases lining up with TRBD2. This CDR3 is built from 14 residues. The J segment lost 4 bases and the V segment lost 1 base, leaving 3 bases of the junction unmatched. Germline V gene data show CDR1 as SGHTA and CDR2 as FQGTGA.

The V gene is TRBV6-1, the J gene TRBJ2-7; 9 bases line up with TRBD2. V was clipped by 3 bases and J by 4 bases; unmatched bases: 1. The germline gives CDR1 MNHNS, CDR2 SASEGT. This CDR3 is 13 amino acids long. The CDR3 sequence is CASSDSGSYEQYF. CDR3 nucleotide sequence: TGTGCCAGCAGTGATAGCGGGAGTTACGAGCAGTACTTC.

This clonotype was picked up many times. The chain has TRBV2 and TRBJ1-3; D gene unclear. Trimming left V 5 bases short and J 5 bases short, with 16 bases between. Germline CDR1 reads SNHLY; CDR2 reads FYNNEI. The length of the CDR3 is 15 residues. CDR3 DNA sequence: TGTGCCAGCAGTCGTACGGGAATCTTTCGAAACACCATATATTTT. Translated, it gives CASSRTGIFRNTIYF.

V usage is TRBV11-2 and J usage is TRBJ2-7, with 7 bases fitting TRBD2. The germline V gene encodes CDR1 SGHAT and CDR2 FQNNGV. The CDR3 contains 17 residues. V trimming: 5 bases; J trimming: 5 bases; junction bases outside the gene matches: 18. This CDR3 reads CASSQGTPRGGFNEQYF. The DNA for the CDR3 is TGTGCCAGCAGCCAAGGGACGCCGAGGGGAGGGTTCAACGAGCAGTACTTC.

V gene TRBV9 combines with J gene TRBJ2-1; 12 bases agree with TRBD2. The length of the CDR3 is 16 residues. The J segment lost 6 bases and the V segment lost 4 bases, leaving 8 bases of the junction unmatched. Germline CDR1 reads SGDLS; CDR2 reads YYNGEE. CDR3 sequence: CASSLRLAGDSNEQFF. CDR3 nucleotide sequence: TGTGCCAGCAGCCTAAGACTAGCGGGGGACAGCAATGAGCAGTTCTTC.

The chain is built from TRBV20-1 and TRBJ1-6, with D maybe TRBD1 (5 bases). V was pared by 0 bases and J by 7 bases, with 10 bases between. Germline CDR1 and CDR2: DFQATT and SNEGSKA (reference sequence). The CDR3 spans 14 residues. CDR3: CSAREVAGNSPLHF. Here the CDR3 DNA reads TGCAGTGCTAGAGAAGTCGCAGGGAATTCACCCCTCCACTTT.

The rearrangement uses TRBV12-3 or TRBV12-4 and TRBJ2-3, with 9 nucleotides matching TRBD2. V lost 6 bases to trimming and J lost 5 bases; unmatched junction nucleotides: 18. This CDR3 is built from 18 residues. As DNA, the CDR3 is TGTGCCAGCAGAGGAAAATCGACTAGCGGAGTTATAGGAGATACGCAGTATTTT. It specifies CASRGKSTSGVIGDTQYF.

V usage is TRBV7-8 and J usage is TRBJ2-2, with 10 bases that match TRBD1. CDR1 and CDR2 from the germline V gene are SGHVS and FQNEAQ. The CDR3 length is 15 residues. Trimming cost V 4 bases and J 6 bases; bases outside gene matches: 5. CDR3 DNA sequence: TGTGCCAGCAGCTCCGGGACAGGGGAAGCCGGGGAGCTGTTTTTT. Residues: CASSSGTGEAGELFF.

The chain links TRBV7-8 to TRBJ2-5, with D possibly matching TRBD2 (5 bases). The V gene lost 4 bases and the J gene lost 4 bases, with 16 bases spanning the gap. CDR1 and CDR2 (germline): SGHVS, FQNEAQ. The CDR3 is made up of 15 amino acids. CDR3: CASSSDPGSLETQYF. The CDR3, as DNA: TGTGCCAGCAGCTCGGACCCGGGGTCCTTAGAGACCCAGTACTTC.

Points on this clonotype: Sequence at one end of the junction differs from germline and may be a read error. This rearrangement joins TRBV10-3 to TRBJ1-1, with no clear D. Germline V gene lookup returns CDR1 ENHRY and CDR2 SYGVKD. CDR3 length: 13 amino acids. The CDR3 sequence: CAIKSQENTEAFF. CDR3 DNA: TGTGCCATCAAGAGCCAGGAGAACACTGAGGCTTTCTTT.

This clonotype was seen ten or more times. With a much larger clone just one base away, this may be a read error. The CDR3 sequence is CSARDPGTDYEQYF. In nucleotides, the CDR3 is TGCAGTGCTAGAGATCCGGGGACAGACTACGAGCAGTACTTC. The rearrangement joins TRBV20-1 to TRBJ2-7, with 7 bases lining up with TRBD1. Germline lookup yields CDR1 DFQATT and CDR2 SNEGSKA (reference sequence). This CDR3 contains 14 residues. J gave up 3 bases and V 0 bases, and 5 bases lay outside the gene matches.